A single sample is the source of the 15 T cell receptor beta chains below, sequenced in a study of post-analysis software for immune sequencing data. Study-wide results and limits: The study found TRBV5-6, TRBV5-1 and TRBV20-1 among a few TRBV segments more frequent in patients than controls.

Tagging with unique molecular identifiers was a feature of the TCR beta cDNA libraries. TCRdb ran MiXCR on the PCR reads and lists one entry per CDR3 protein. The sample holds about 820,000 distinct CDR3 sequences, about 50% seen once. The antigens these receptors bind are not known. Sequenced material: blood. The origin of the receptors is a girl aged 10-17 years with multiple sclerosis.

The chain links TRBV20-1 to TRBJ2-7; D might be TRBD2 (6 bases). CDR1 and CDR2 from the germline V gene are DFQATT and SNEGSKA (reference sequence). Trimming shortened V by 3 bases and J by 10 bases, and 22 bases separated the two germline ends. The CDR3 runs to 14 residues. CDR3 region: CSARSLATFVSQYF. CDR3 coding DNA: TGCAGTGCTAGGTCCCTAGCGACCTTTGTATCTCAGTACTTC.

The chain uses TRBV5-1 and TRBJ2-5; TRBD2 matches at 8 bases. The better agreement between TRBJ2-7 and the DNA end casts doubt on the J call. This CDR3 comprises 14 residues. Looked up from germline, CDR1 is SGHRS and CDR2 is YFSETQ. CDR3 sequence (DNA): TGCGCCAGCAGTGCATCGGGAGGGCAGGGCGAGCAGTACTTC. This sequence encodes CASSASGGQGEQYF.

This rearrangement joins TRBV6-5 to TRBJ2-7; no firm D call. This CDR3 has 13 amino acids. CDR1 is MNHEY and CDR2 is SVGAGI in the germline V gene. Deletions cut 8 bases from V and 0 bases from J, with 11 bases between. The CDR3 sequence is CASGLGFSYEQYF. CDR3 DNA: TGTGCCAGCGGATTGGGGTTCTCCTACGAGCAGTACTTC.

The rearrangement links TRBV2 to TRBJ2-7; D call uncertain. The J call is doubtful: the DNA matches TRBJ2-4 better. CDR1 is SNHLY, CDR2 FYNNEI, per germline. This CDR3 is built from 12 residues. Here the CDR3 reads CASNAEDFIQYF. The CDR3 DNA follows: TGTGCCAGCAACGCTGAGGATTTCATTCAGTACTTC.

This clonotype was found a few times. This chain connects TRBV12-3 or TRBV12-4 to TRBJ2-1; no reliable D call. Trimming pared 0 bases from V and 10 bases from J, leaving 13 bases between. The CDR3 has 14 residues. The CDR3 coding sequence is TGTGCCAGCAGTTTAGCGGGTCGGTTACTCGAGCAGTTCTTC. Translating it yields CASSLAGRLLEQFF.

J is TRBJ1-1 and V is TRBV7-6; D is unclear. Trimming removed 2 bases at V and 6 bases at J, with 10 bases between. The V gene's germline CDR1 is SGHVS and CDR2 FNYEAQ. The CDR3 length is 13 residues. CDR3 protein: CASSLRVMAEAFF. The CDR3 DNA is TGTGCCAGCAGCTTAAGGGTTATGGCTGAAGCTTTCTTT.

The CDR3 region is CASSFPSTGGTYNEQFF. For the CDR3, the DNA is TGTGCCAGCAGTTTCCCTTCGACAGGTGGTACCTACAATGAGCAGTTCTTC. The V and J genes are TRBV12-3 or TRBV12-4 and TRBJ2-1; possibly TRBD1 for D (6 bases). CDR3 length: 17 residues. Trimming took off 3 bases at V and 2 bases at J, with 17 bases between the two ends.

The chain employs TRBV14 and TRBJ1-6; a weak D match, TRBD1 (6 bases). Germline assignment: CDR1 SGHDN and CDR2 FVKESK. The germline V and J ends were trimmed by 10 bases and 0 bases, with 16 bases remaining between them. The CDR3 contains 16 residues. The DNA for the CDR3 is TGTGCCAACAGGCAGGACAGCAGCTCCTATAATTCACCCCTCCACTTT. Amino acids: CANRQDSSSYNSPLHF.

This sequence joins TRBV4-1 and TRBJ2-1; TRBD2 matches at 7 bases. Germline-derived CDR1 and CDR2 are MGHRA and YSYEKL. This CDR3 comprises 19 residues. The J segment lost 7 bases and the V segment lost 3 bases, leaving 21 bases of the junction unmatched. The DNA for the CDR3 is TGCGCCAGCAGCCAGATGGCCGGAATCCCAGCGGGACGGTATAATGAGCAGTTCTTC. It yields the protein CASSQMAGIPAGRYNEQFF.

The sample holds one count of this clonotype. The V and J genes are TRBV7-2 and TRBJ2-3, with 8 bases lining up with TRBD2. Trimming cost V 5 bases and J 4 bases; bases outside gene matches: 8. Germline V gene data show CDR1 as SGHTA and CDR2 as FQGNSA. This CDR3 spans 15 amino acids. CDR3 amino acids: CASSRFGGAADTQYF. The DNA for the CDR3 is TGTGCCAGCAGCCGTTTCGGGGGGGCCGCAGATACGCAGTATTTT.

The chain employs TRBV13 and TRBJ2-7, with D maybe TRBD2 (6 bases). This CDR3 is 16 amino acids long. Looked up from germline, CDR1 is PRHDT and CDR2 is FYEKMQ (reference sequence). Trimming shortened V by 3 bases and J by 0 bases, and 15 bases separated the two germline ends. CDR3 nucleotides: TGTGCCAGCAGCTTTGCCCCGGGACTTGCCTCCTACGAGCAGTACTTC. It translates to CASSFAPGLASYEQYF.

The CDR3 coding sequence is TGTGCCAGCAGCTTAGTGGCAGGGAGTAACACTGAAGCTTTCTTT. It translates to CASSLVAGSNTEAFF. The genes are TRBV7-9 and TRBJ1-1; D possibly corresponds to TRBD1 (5 bases). V was shortened by 1 base and J by 2 bases, with 11 bases between the two germline ends. This CDR3 spans 15 amino acids. Germline V lookup: CDR1 SEHNR, CDR2 FQNEAQ (reference sequence).

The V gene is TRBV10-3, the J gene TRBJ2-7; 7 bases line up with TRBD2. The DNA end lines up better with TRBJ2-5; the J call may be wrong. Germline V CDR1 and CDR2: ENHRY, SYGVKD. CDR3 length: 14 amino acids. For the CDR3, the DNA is TGTGCCATCAGTGAGTTGCTAGCGGCGGAGACCCAGTACTTC. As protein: CAISELLAAETQYF.

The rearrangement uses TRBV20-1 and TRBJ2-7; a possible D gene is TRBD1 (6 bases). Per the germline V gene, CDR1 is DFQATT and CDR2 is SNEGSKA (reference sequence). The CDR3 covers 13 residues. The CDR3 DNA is TGCAGCGTCATACAGGGTTATGGCTACGAGCAGTACTTC. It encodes CSVIQGYGYEQYF.

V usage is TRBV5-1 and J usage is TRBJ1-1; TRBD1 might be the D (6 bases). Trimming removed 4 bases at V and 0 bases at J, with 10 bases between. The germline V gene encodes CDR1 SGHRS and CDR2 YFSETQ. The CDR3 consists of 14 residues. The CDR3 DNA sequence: TGCGCCAGCAGCGACAGGTTCGTGAACACTGAAGCTTTCTTT. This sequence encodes CASSDRFVNTEAFF.